A selection of T cell receptor beta chains follows, all from one sample in a study of T cell repertoires in cytomegalovirus infection. TCRdb passed the reads through MiXCR, listing each CDR3 protein once. The sample contains about 530,000 distinct CDR3 sequences, about a quarter of which appear only once. Sequencing was performed on PBMCs. The receptors were gathered from a human donor in good health (CMV status not recorded). Some clones in this sample may be carry-over from other donors' samples. CDR3s include the opening cysteine and the closing phenylalanine or tryptophan. Some rows mark clone size as missing; the rest say once, few, many or name a class of expanded clone.

>NA|TRBV7-2
CASSRQSHNEQFF
>many|TRBV10-3
CAINSGRAADTQYF
>NA|TRBV29-1
CSVDGGILATDTQYF
>NA|TRBV14
CASSQDHGTFSGNTIYF
>many|TRBV7-9
CASSPKTGLAGASPYNEQFF
>NA|TRBV15
CATSPYRGNIQYF
>NA|TRBV4-1
CASTQLDGAQRSYNGYTF
>NA|TRBV27
CASSSLAGGITDTQYF
>many|TRBV7-8
CASSFGSGRRYEQYF
>NA|TRBV29-1
CSGSPGGGANEQFF
>few|TRBV7-2
CASSRDYLSTDTQYF
>many|TRBV7-2
CASRLAASGYTF
>once|TRBV20-1
CSARELAAYRQDTQYF
>NA|TRBV27
CASSPGLAGINEQFF
>few|TRBV10-3
CAISEGYSNQPQHF
>many|TRBV7-2
CASSPPGLLNEQYF
>many|TRBV7-2
CASSLAGGVYNEQFF
>NA|TRBV7-9
CASSADPSEEQYF
>NA|TRBV12-3/TRBV12-4
CASSKRTGVDYGYTF
>NA|TRBV10-3
CAISDGGRGGETQYF
>NA|TRBV15
CATSRVGGRAAYNEQFF
>few|TRBV5-6
CASSPTGSFSTNEQFF
>NA|TRBV20-1
CSARGDVGQQYF
>NA|TRBV12-3/TRBV12-4
CASSSGTGAPGQPQHF
>few|TRBV7-6
CASHDGYNEQFF
>NA|TRBV12-3/TRBV12-4
CASSPQGARDIQYF
>many|TRBV7-2
CASSFTYTGELFF
>few|TRBV10-3
CAISEGGRVGQPQHF
>NA|TRBV7-9
CASSINQGAGEQFF
>NA|TRBV19
CASSPGTSGREQFF
>few|TRBV6-2/TRBV6-3
CASSYSGRAPDTQYF
>few|TRBV27
CASSSLGAREETQYF
>NA|TRBV25-1
CASSESGGVQETQYF
>NA|TRBV20-1
CSASIAGGYEQYF
>many|TRBV7-2
CASSPRETQYF
>NA|TRBV10-3
CAISGLSTGELFF
>few|TRBV27
CASSLFGSVETQYF
>few|TRBV7-9
CASSSLIEQFF
>few|TRBV27
CASSLTDSKNIQYF
>NA|TRBV19
CASSMSGSAWRGRNEKLFF